These 17 T cell receptor beta chains were sequenced from one sample in a study of blood T cell repertoires in COVID-19. This table comes from immunoSEQ multiplex PCR, and its TCRdb copy is limited to in-frame clones, with some not included. The table records about 330,000 clones, approximately 90% of them present only once. The specimen was peripheral blood. Receptors were obtained from a man under 40 with COVID-19, enrolled during active disease.

The genes are TRBV3-1 (or the pseudogene TRBV3-2) and TRBJ1-2; TRBD1 aligns across 9 bases. Trimming took 2 bases from V and 8 from J; bases not matched to a gene: 21. The CDR3 is made up of 19 amino acids. Germline V gene data show CDR1 as LGHDT and CDR2 as YNNKEL (reference sequence). The DNA of the CDR3 is TGTGCCAGCAGCCAATTACCAGGGGCCCAAGGACAGGGGAAATGGGGCTACACCTTC. It encodes CASSQLPGAQGQGKWGYTF.

V gene TRBV10-2 combines with J gene TRBJ2-1; no firm D call. This CDR3 contains 15 residues. The germline gives CDR1 WSHSY, CDR2 SAAADI. The germline V and J ends were trimmed by 7 bases and 9 bases, with 22 bases remaining between them. The CDR3 DNA reads TGCGCCAGCACCCTGGCCCCCGTGGGCATCGGTGAGCAGTTCTTC. Amino acids: CASTLAPVGIGEQFF.

The chain has TRBV7-2 and TRBJ2-3; TRBD1 matches 8 bases. The CDR3 is 18 amino acids. Germline loops: CDR1 SGHTA, CDR2 FQGNSA. The V and J ends lost 2 bases and 4 bases, in that order; junction bases with no gene match: 14. This CDR3 reads CASSLSLSTGAVADTQYF. The CDR3 DNA is TGTGCCAGCAGCTTATCCCTCTCGACAGGGGCGGTGGCAGATACGCAGTATTTT.

This chain links TRBV5-5 with TRBJ1-3, with TRBD1 as a possible D gene (6 bases). Germline assignment: CDR1 SGHKS and CDR2 YYEKEE (reference sequence). The CDR3 spans 16 residues. V lost 1 base and J lost 0, with 11 bases in between. Here the CDR3 reads CASSLMQGFSGNTIYF. The DNA of the CDR3 is TGTGCCAGCAGCTTGATGCAGGGGTTCTCTGGAAACACCATATATTTT.

The gene calls are TRBV7-2 and TRBJ1-4, with 7 bases fitting TRBD1. V trimming: 5 bases; J trimming: 8 bases; junction bases outside the gene matches: 8. CDR1 and CDR2 from the germline V gene are SGHTA and FQGNSA. The CDR3 loop spans 14 amino acids. CDR3 DNA sequence: TGTGCCAGCAGCCCGGGACAGCGCCGCGAAAAACTGTTTTTT. Protein product: CASSPGQRREKLFF.

The chain links TRBV24-1 to TRBJ1-6; no clear D gene. The CDR3 totals 18 residues. Trimming left V 5 bases short and J 0 bases short, with 16 bases between. Germline V CDR1 and CDR2: KGHDR, SFDVKD. The CDR3 bases are TGTGCCACCAGTGGGGGAGCCTTTAACATCTCCTATAATTCACCCCTCCACTTT. It codes for CATSGGAFNISYNSPLHF.

This clone was counted only a few times. The chain couples TRBV6-5 to TRBJ2-1, with TRBD2 identical over 15 bases. This CDR3 spans 16 amino acids. Germline V gene sequence: CDR1 MNHEY, CDR2 SVGAGI. V dropped 4 bases and J dropped 7; count of bases not matched to a gene: 5. DNA of the CDR3: TGTGCCAGCAGTTCCCCCGGGACTAGCGGGAGGAATGAGCAGTTCTTC. It specifies CASSSPGTSGRNEQFF.

This clone has just a few counts. V is TRBV18 and J is TRBJ2-1; tentatively, D is TRBD1 (6 bases). The CDR3 is 14 amino acids. Germline V gene data show CDR1 as KGHSH and CDR2 as LQKENI. The V and J ends lost 1 base and 6 bases respectively, with 10 bases between them. CDR3: CASSPRTDSNEQFF. Written as DNA, the CDR3 is TGTGCCAGCTCACCACGGACAGACTCCAATGAGCAGTTCTTC.

The chain combines TRBV2 with TRBJ1-4; 9 bases line up with TRBD1. The germline V gene has CDR1 SNHLY and CDR2 FYNNEI. CDR3 length: 17 amino acids. V gave up 6 bases and J gave up 7 bases; unmatched junction bases: 15. The CDR3: CASRDWTGAPGGEKLFF. The CDR3 region has the DNA TGTGCCAGCAGAGACTGGACAGGGGCCCCCGGGGGTGAAAAACTGTTTTTT.

This chain joins TRBV10-3 and TRBJ1-3, with D possibly TRBD1 on 6 matching bases. Deletions cut 2 bases from V and 3 bases from J, with 14 bases between. Per the germline V gene, CDR1 is ENHRY and CDR2 is SYGVKD. CDR3 length: 16 residues. The CDR3: CAISEGQFLGGNTIYF. The CDR3 coding sequence is TGTGCCATCAGTGAGGGACAGTTTCTCGGTGGAAACACCATATATTTT.

The chain combines TRBV18 with TRBJ1-1, with D uncertain. V was shortened by 4 bases and J by 0 bases, with 12 bases between the two germline ends. The CDR3 runs to 15 residues. The V gene's germline CDR1 is KGHSH and CDR2 LQKENI. The CDR3 sequence is CASSLSTAMNTEAFF. In DNA, the CDR3 is TGTGCCAGCTCACTTAGTACTGCGATGAACACTGAAGCTTTCTTT.

This clone was seen a single time. This chain links TRBV5-6 with TRBJ1-2; D is unclear. The CDR3 length is 12 residues. V lost 1 base and J lost 3, with 4 bases in between. The germline V gene has CDR1 SGHDT and CDR2 YYEEEE. The CDR3, as DNA: TGTGCCAGCAGCTTGACAGACTATGGCTACACCTTC. Translating gives CASSLTDYGYTF.

V is TRBV3-1 (or the pseudogene TRBV3-2) and J is TRBJ2-3, with 7 nucleotides matching TRBD2. In germline, CDR1 is LGHDT, CDR2 YNNKEL (reference sequence). The CDR3 sequence is 14 residues long. With V trimmed by 4 bases and J by 4 bases, 5 bases remained unmatched. CDR3 sequence: CASSPAGVPDTQYF. The CDR3, as DNA: TGTGCCAGCAGCCCTGCGGGAGTTCCAGATACGCAGTATTTT.

V is TRBV7-9 and J is TRBJ1-2; D is uncertain. V lost 1 base and J 8 bases, leaving 17 bases between the germline ends. CDR1 and CDR2 (germline): SEHNR, FQNEAQ (reference sequence). This CDR3 is built from 15 residues. CDR3 coding DNA: TGTGCCAGCAGCTTAGAAGGAGGTGGCCAGCGAGGCTACACCTTC. Translated, it gives CASSLEGGGQRGYTF. The whole variable domain, remainder taken from reference TRBV7-9 and TRBJ1-2, is DTGVSQNPRHKITKRGQNVTFRCDPISEHNRLYWYRQTLGQGPEFLTYFQNEAQLEKSRLLSDRFSAERPKGSFSTLEIQRTEQGDSAMYLCASSLEGGGQRGYTFGSGTRLTVV.

The chain recombines TRBV28 with TRBJ1-1; possible D gene TRBD1, 6 bases. Trimming shortened V by 7 bases and J by 3 bases, and 18 bases separated the two germline ends. The CDR3 is 15 amino acids. CDR1 MDHEN and CDR2 SYDVKM come from the germline V gene. DNA of the CDR3: TGTGCCAGCAATCTCATCACAGGGTCGGACACTGAAGCTTTCTTT. Its translation: CASNLITGSDTEAFF.

The chain uses TRBV29-1 and TRBJ2-7; 7 bases agree with TRBD1. The CDR3 spans 15 residues. V was pared by 1 base and J by 0 bases, with 6 bases of the junction left unmatched. Per germline, CDR1 SQVTM and CDR2 ANQGSEA. CDR3 protein: CSVEVSGQASYEQYF. CDR3 in DNA: TGCAGCGTTGAAGTCTCCGGACAGGCCTCCTACGAGCAGTACTTC.

The chain has TRBV21-1 and TRBJ2-1; TRBD2, the table's D call, was not compared with the DNA. TRBV21-1 is a pseudogene locus. This CDR3 is 15 amino acids long. As DNA, the CDR3 is TGTGCCAGCAGCAAAATGGGCGGGAGACGGAATGAGCAGTTCTTC. This codes for CASSKMGGRRNEQFF.